One and the same sample provided the 19 T cell receptor beta chains below, sequenced in a study of shared clonotypes between healthy human individuals. The protocol was immunoSEQ multiplex PCR, while the TCRdb copy is restricted to in-frame clones and leaves out a portion. The sample consists of about 2.1 million clones, about 93% of them appearing once. Naive CD8 cells lacked CD45RO and underwent positive selection for CCR7, leaving out terminally differentiated effector memory CD45RA+ cells. Sequenced sample: naive CD8+ T cells from PBMCs. The source of these receptors is a man aged 18 to 29 in good health. Some clones in this sample may be carry-over from other donors' samples.

The chain has TRBV4-3 and TRBJ1-1, with no clear D. Trimming removed 1 base from V and 0 bases from J, with 18 bases in between. Germline assignment: CDR1 LGHNA and CDR2 YSLEER. The CDR3 totals 18 residues. The CDR3 region is CASSQVGYAGYVNTEAFF. Here the CDR3 DNA reads TGCGCCAGCAGCCAAGTAGGGTATGCCGGTTATGTGAACACTGAAGCTTTCTTT.

The chain carries TRBV10-1 and TRBJ2-5; 11 bases are a match to TRBD2. CDR1 and CDR2 from the germline V gene are WNHNN and SYGVQD (reference sequence). J was trimmed by 5 bases and V by 5 bases; bases with no gene match: 7. The length of the CDR3 is 15 residues. The CDR3 is CASSRIAGGPETQYF. CDR3 bases: TGCGCCAGCAGTCGGATAGCGGGAGGGCCGGAGACCCAGTACTTC.

This chain joins TRBV10-3 and TRBJ2-7, with D possibly called TRBD1 or TRBD2 (6 bases each). Trimming took off 0 bases at V and 2 bases at J, with 11 bases between the two ends. Germline assignment: CDR1 ENHRY and CDR2 SYGVKD. This CDR3 comprises 15 residues. CDR3 amino acids: CAISESGGGTYEQYF. Written as DNA, the CDR3 is TGTGCCATCAGTGAGTCGGGGGGCGGTACCTACGAGCAGTACTTC.

This CDR3 reads CASSVDKVLQETQYF. The CDR3 DNA reads as TGTGCCAGCAGCGTAGATAAAGTGTTACAAGAGACCCAGTACTTC. V gene TRBV9 combines with J gene TRBJ2-5; D not resolved. Trimming removed 0 bases from V and 2 bases from J, with 11 bases in between. The germline gives CDR1 SGDLS, CDR2 YYNGEE. The CDR3 has 15 residues.

This clone was counted a single time. The V gene is TRBV4-3, the J gene TRBJ1-2, with 7 bases that match TRBD1. This CDR3 has 16 amino acids. CDR1 and CDR2 (germline): LGHNA, YSLEER. V was pared by 4 bases and J by 0 bases, with 8 bases of the junction left unmatched. In nucleotides, the CDR3 is TGCGCCAGCAGCCCCCAGGGGGTGAGGACTAACTATGGCTACACCTTC. Translated, it gives CASSPQGVRTNYGYTF.

This sequence joins TRBV29-1 and TRBJ2-7; the D gene is possibly TRBD1 (5 bases). CDR1 is SQVTM, CDR2 ANQGSEA, per germline. The germline V and J ends were trimmed by 7 bases and 7 bases, with 14 bases remaining between them. The CDR3 loop spans 11 amino acids. The CDR3 protein is CSASGANEQYF. Here the CDR3 DNA reads TGCAGCGCATCTGGGGCAAATGAGCAGTACTTC.

The V call is TRBV11-2, the J call TRBJ2-7, with 12 positions matching TRBD2. The germline V gene has CDR1 SGHAT and CDR2 FQNNGV. The CDR3 consists of 14 residues. The trim removed 4 bases at V and 4 bases at J, leaving 2 bases unmatched. The DNA for the CDR3 is TGTGCCAGCAGCTACCTAGCGGGAGGGTACGAGCAGTACTTC. Amino acids: CASSYLAGGYEQYF.

The chain joins TRBV14 to TRBJ2-1; 10 positions match TRBD1. The CDR3 totals 18 residues. Germline assignment: CDR1 SGHDN and CDR2 FVKESK. Trimming cost V 4 bases and J 1 base; bases outside gene matches: 10. CDR3 residues: CASSPDRGLMRSYNEQFF. DNA of the CDR3: TGTGCCAGCAGCCCAGACAGGGGGCTAATGAGATCCTACAATGAGCAGTTCTTC. The full variable domain, completed using reference TRBV14 and TRBJ2-1, is EAGVTQFPSHSVIEKGQTVTLRCDPISGHDNLYWYRRVMGKEIKFLLHFVKESKQDESGMPNNRFLAERTGGTYSTLKVQPAELEDSGVYFCASSPDRGLMRSYNEQFFGPGTRLTVL.

The chain has TRBV4-1 and TRBJ2-2; no definite D call. V lost 5 bases to trimming and J lost 5 bases, with 9 bases between them. The CDR3 spans 13 residues. Germline V gene sequence: CDR1 MGHRA, CDR2 YSYEKL. As DNA, the CDR3 is TGCGCCAGCAGCAAAACTGGGACCGGGGAGCTGTTTTTT. This gives the protein CASSKTGTGELFF.

J is TRBJ1-1 and V is TRBV28, with 7 positions matching TRBD1. The junction had 9 bases not matched to a gene; V was cut back by 4 bases and J by 4 bases. This CDR3 has 15 amino acids. Germline V lookup: CDR1 MDHEN, CDR2 SYDVKM. In DNA, the CDR3 is TGTGCCAGCAGTTACTCACCTGACAGGGCCACTGAAGCTTTCTTT. Translated, it gives CASSYSPDRATEAFF.

The chain couples TRBV10-3 to TRBJ2-1; D is perhaps TRBD2 (5 bases). CDR3 size: 11 residues. Germline-derived CDR1 and CDR2 are ENHRY and SYGVKD. V shed 10 bases and J shed 6 bases, with 10 bases lying between them. Written as DNA, the CDR3 is TGTGCCACAAGTGCGGGCAATGAGCAGTTCTTC. Its protein is CATSAGNEQFF.

This clone showed up just a few times. This chain links TRBV29-1 with TRBJ1-5, with D possibly matching TRBD1 (6 bases). This CDR3 has 14 amino acids. Between the trimmed V and J ends, which lost 4 bases and 4 bases, there was a span of 14 bases. Germline loops: CDR1 SQVTM, CDR2 ANQGSEA. The CDR3 reads CSVALGQKNQPQHF. DNA for the CDR3: TGCAGCGTTGCCTTAGGACAGAAGAATCAGCCCCAGCATTTT.

The rearrangement joins TRBV9 to TRBJ1-2; the match to TRBD1 covers 9 bases. CDR1 SGDLS and CDR2 YYNGEE come from the germline V gene. The ends lost 3 bases at V and 4 bases at J; junction bases unmatched: 7. The CDR3 spans 15 residues. As DNA, the CDR3 is TGTGCCAGCAGCGGCCGGGACAGGGTGTCCTATGGCTACACCTTC. Translating gives CASSGRDRVSYGYTF.

The chain has TRBV25-1 and TRBJ2-7; tentatively, D is TRBD1 (6 bases). Germline values: CDR1 MGHDK, CDR2 SYGVNS. Trimming took off 7 bases at V and 3 bases at J, with 13 bases between the two ends. The CDR3 spans 13 residues. CDR3 nucleotides: TGTGCCAGCAAAAGGGGGTCTGGCTACGAGCAGTACTTC. Translation gives CASKRGSGYEQYF.

J is TRBJ2-1 and V is TRBV7-9; tentative D call: TRBD2 (5 bases). CDR3 length: 16 residues. CDR1 SEHNR and CDR2 FQNEAQ come from the germline V gene (reference sequence). The ends were cut back, 5 bases at V and 0 bases at J, with 14 bases in the middle. The CDR3 here is CASSPASGDSYNEQFF. CDR3 bases: TGTGCCAGCAGCCCCGCCTCCGGGGACTCCTACAATGAGCAGTTCTTC.

CDR3 sequence: CASSDKGIGEEQYF. In DNA, the CDR3 is TGTGCCAGCAGCGACAAAGGGATAGGGGAGGAGCAGTACTTC. The chain links TRBV7-9 to TRBJ2-7; D tentatively fits TRBD1 or TRBD2 (5 bases each). Germline lookup yields CDR1 SEHNR and CDR2 FQNEAQ (reference sequence). This CDR3 region has 14 residues. Deletions cut 5 bases from V and 7 bases from J, with 18 bases between.

The chain couples TRBV7-2 to TRBJ1-4; weak D call: TRBD1 (5 bases). The CDR3 sequence is 14 residues long. From germline, CDR1 is SGHTA and CDR2 FQGNSA. Trimming took 1 base from V and 8 from J, leaving 11 bases between them. This chain's CDR3 is CASSLGWGEEKLFF. CDR3 coding DNA: TGTGCCAGCAGCTTAGGTTGGGGGGAGGAAAAACTGTTTTTT.

This clone showed up just a few times. The chain has TRBV19 and TRBJ1-1; D unclear. The germline gives CDR1 LNHDA, CDR2 SQIVND (reference sequence). The CDR3 loop spans 14 amino acids. The ends were cut back, 3 bases at V and 8 bases at J, with 16 bases in the middle. CDR3 sequence reads: CASSIPGTLLEAFF. The CDR3 DNA reads as TGTGCCAGTAGTATCCCCGGAACCCTACTAGAAGCTTTCTTT.

This clone was found a few times. This CDR3 is also generated by other DNA sequences in the sample. The CDR3 coding sequence is TGTGCCACTCGAGACAGGGGCACCGGGGAGCTGTTTTTT. This encodes CATRDRGTGELFF. The chain has TRBV19 and TRBJ2-2; TRBD1 matches 8 bases. The trim removed 10 bases at V and 4 bases at J, leaving 5 bases unmatched. This CDR3 has 13 residues. Per germline, CDR1 LNHDA and CDR2 SQIVND (reference sequence).